This TCR beta chain was documented in a study of T cell changes during pregnancy in multiple sclerosis (dated by TCRdb to about 2019). For the wider study: The study examined how the T cell repertoire changed over the course of pregnancy in women with multiple sclerosis.

Concerning this clone: What this receptor recognizes is not known. No qualities accompany the bases; no much larger clone lies one base away.

From the cysteine through the phenylalanine, the CDR3 covers 17 amino acids. The CDR3 DNA has 51 bases and is translated from base 1. Sequences KGHSH (CDR1) and LQKENI (CDR2) are obtained from the germline V gene. For this chain, trimming is 5 bases at the V end and 4 bases at the J end, and the number of junction bases without a gene match is 12. The receptor library was made with the immunoSEQ multiplex PCR assay. Held by TCRdb, this immuneACCESS table contains in-frame sequences only and omits some clones. Under half of the omission traces to an unresolved V gene where checked; the cause of the rest is unknown. Present in this sample are roughly 62,000 clones, 70% to 90% of which were seen just once. The ten largest make up 2% to 3% of the sample.

Here the chain combines TRBV18 and TRBJ1-5, with TRBD1 matching 9 junction bases. Sequences were derived from peripheral blood, sampled in the first trimester of pregnancy. The source is a female donor with multiple sclerosis, enrolled in a pregnancy study. The DNA reads as follows: TGTGCCAGCTCAGCCGGGACAGGGAGCTCTAGTAATCAGCCCCAGCATTTT. Translated, it reads CASSAGTGSSSNQPQHF.